This T cell receptor beta chain emerged from a study of blood T cells in healthy people across ages. Together with a sample-barcoded 5' primer, a J-beta primer mix was included in a second PCR lasting about 7 to 12 cycles. Every cDNA molecule carried a tag from a template-switch adaptor bearing 12 random nucleotides. Each CDR3 protein gets one entry after TCRdb re-called the 5' RACE reads with MiXCR. The sample has around 1.5 million distinct CDR3 sequences; roughly a third are singletons. Germline lookup yields CDR1 DFQATT and CDR2 SNEGSKA (reference sequence). The CDR3 runs to 16 residues. V lost 0 bases and J lost 4; bases outside the gene matches: 9. Samples each yielded at least 5 micrograms of total RNA.

This clonotype originated in a woman between 25 and 40 years old in good health. V and J are TRBV20-1 and TRBJ2-7; 10 bases match TRBD2. Sample: blood. CDR3: CSARDVLASGSYEQYF. In nucleotides, the CDR3 is TGCAGTGCTAGAGATGTCCTGGCTAGCGGGAGTTACGAGCAGTACTTC.